The rows below give T cell receptor beta chains drawn from one sample of a study of beta chain features in type 1 diabetes. Method: immunoSEQ multiplex PCR; TCRdb's copy keeps in-frame clones and lacks some. The repertoire holds 150,000 to 200,000 clones, with roughly 59% as singletons. The sample consisted of naive CD4+ T cells from blood. Receptor source: a man aged 25-45 years with type 1 diabetes. The conserved cysteine and the conserved F or W are not part of the CDR3 here. The order of the fields is V gene, J gene, CDR3 protein.

TRBV7-6	TRBJ1-5	SGSNQPQH
TRBV7-2	TRBJ2-4	ASSLAQGKNIQY
TRBV6-5	TRBJ2-3	ASSYGSVGTDTQY
TRBV10-3	TRBJ2-3	AISEQGSGGARGDTQY
TRBV9	TRBJ1-1	ASSRGEGPSTEAF
TRBV9	TRBJ1-1	ASSVDTNTEAF
TRBV30	TRBJ1-2	AWSEAGVRYGYT
TRBV29-1	TRBJ2-7	SVVAGGPYEQY
TRBV2	TRBJ2-4	ASIQAGARSY
TRBV7-2	TRBJ2-7	ASSLVPRYEQY
TRBV7-2	TRBJ2-5	ASSRSQETQY
TRBV11-2	TRBJ2-3	ASSFARQDTQY
TRBV10-3	TRBJ2-7	AILGQGANEQY
TRBV25-1	TRBJ2-7	ASSAGVVYEQY
TRBV9	TRBJ2-5	ASSVGVQAETQY
TRBV5-6	TRBJ2-3	ASSLVPVADTQY
TRBV7-9	TRBJ2-5	ASSRTGEETQY
TRBV15	TRBJ2-2	ATSIGQGLRATGELF
TRBV4-3	TRBJ1-2	ASSQGSGYT
TRBV9	TRBJ2-5	ASSVGLAGDRLETQY
TRBV29-1	TRBJ2-6	SVARDEVGANVLT
TRBV18	TRBJ2-5	ASSAGQGTETQY
TRBV30	TRBJ2-3	AWDLPRTSGFTDTQY
TRBV7-6	TRBJ2-5	ASSPGTGRETQY
TRBV21-1	TRBJ2-3	ASSPRSSPGPSTDTQY
TRBV30	TRBJ2-5	AWRVGETQY
TRBV29-1	TRBJ2-3	SVEKGPADTQY
TRBV4-3	TRBJ1-6	ASSQDLQGSYNSPLH
TRBV7-9	TRBJ2-1	ASSRNQENEQF
TRBV7-9	TRBJ2-1	ASSYGRGRDNEQF
TRBV6-5	TRBJ2-7	ASSYGTSRNEQY
TRBV4-3	TRBJ2-6	ASSQDLANSGANVLT
TRBV7-2	TRBJ2-1	ASSLVQGKSSYNEQF
TRBV10-3	TRBJ2-7	AISTGGGISNEQY
TRBV7-2	TRBJ2-3	ASSPDRDRDTQY
TRBV5-8	TRBJ2-5	ASSLGPGWRAQY
TRBV29-1	TRBJ2-7	SVGKEGAHEQY
TRBV30	TRBJ1-2	AQSFGGAGYGYT
TRBV6-5	TRBJ2-1	ASSYRGGHNEQF
TRBV19	TRBJ2-5	ASSTLAEQETQY
TRBV7-2	TRBJ2-5	ASSLGGGQETQY
TRBV6-5	TRBJ2-3	ASSGGRGTDTQY
TRBV5-1	TRBJ2-3	ASSLALAPGDTQY
TRBV18	TRBJ2-1	ASSRGLADEQF
TRBV30	TRBJ2-2	AWSVLRTSGAYTGELF
TRBV9	TRBJ1-4	ASSVAGMGEKLF
TRBV5-1	TRBJ2-7	ASSSEGYSYEQY
TRBV7-2	TRBJ2-5	ASSLQGASETQY
TRBV30	TRBJ1-4	AWSGRGGEKLF
TRBV29-1	TRBJ1-2	SGGQSAYGYT
TRBV6-5	TRBJ2-5	ASSYSGQETQY
TRBV11-2	TRBJ1-2	ASSTDRGDGYT
TRBV4-1	TRBJ2-5	ASSQAQRGAQETQY
TRBV4-3	TRBJ2-1	ASSQDGTGHNEQF
TRBV13	TRBJ2-3	ASSWTGVADTQY
TRBV7-6	TRBJ1-2	ASSLLDRVAGYT
TRBV9	TRBJ1-6	ASSPRGVADNSPLH